Below, 5 T cell receptor beta chains from the same sample are listed, as sequenced in a study of blood T cell repertoires in COVID-19. This table comes from immunoSEQ multiplex PCR, and its TCRdb copy is limited to in-frame clones, with some not included. The table lists over 20,000 clones, approximately 83% of them singletons. What was sequenced was peripheral blood. The source of these receptors is a human donor in a cohort sampled during active COVID-19.

The chain's CDR3 is CASSPDSGNTIYF. CDR3 in DNA: TGTGCCAGCAGCCCAGACTCGGGGAACACCATATATTTT. The V and J genes are TRBV7-2 and TRBJ1-3, with unresolved D. The germline V and J ends were trimmed by 5 bases and 7 bases, with 12 bases remaining between them. Germline lookup yields CDR1 SGHTA and CDR2 FQGNSA. The CDR3 consists of 13 residues.

A few counts support this clone. The chain employs TRBV4-2 and TRBJ1-3; D is ambiguous. The CDR3 sequence is 12 residues long. CDR1 and CDR2 (germline): LGHNA, YNFKEQ. V dropped 1 base and J dropped 4 bases, with 2 bases sitting between them. The CDR3: CASSQAGNTIYF. The DNA for the CDR3 is TGTGCCAGCAGCCAAGCGGGAAACACCATATATTTT.

The gene calls are TRBV3-1 (or the pseudogene TRBV3-2) and TRBJ2-2; D remains ambiguous. CDR1 and CDR2 from the germline V gene are LGHDT and YNNKEL (reference sequence). Trimming left V 1 base short and J 5 bases short, with 8 bases between. The CDR3 sequence is 14 residues long. CDR3 in DNA: TGTGCCAGCAGCCAAGCGAGGCATACCGGGGAGCTGTTTTTT. It yields the protein CASSQARHTGELFF.

This clone appeared a single time. This sequence joins TRBV7-2 and TRBJ1-2; 7 nucleotides line up with TRBD1. V was pared by 5 bases and J by 7 bases, with 7 bases of the junction left unmatched. Germline CDR1 and CDR2: SGHTA and FQGNSA. The CDR3 totals 13 residues. CDR3: CASSDRQGLGYTF. The CDR3 DNA follows: TGTGCCAGCAGCGACCGACAGGGCCTTGGCTACACCTTC.

The genes are TRBV11-2 and TRBJ2-1, with 7 positions matching TRBD2. Germline loops: CDR1 SGHAT, CDR2 FQNNGV. This CDR3 spans 14 amino acids. The junction had 2 bases not matched to a gene; V was cut back by 3 bases and J by 3 bases. For the CDR3, the DNA is TGTGCCAGCAGCTTTGGGGGGGACTACAATGAGCAGTTCTTC. Translated: CASSFGGDYNEQFF.